This T cell receptor beta chain was observed in a study of T-cell reconstitution after alpha-beta-depleted transplantation in children. V was pared by 5 bases and J by 6 bases, with 14 bases between. This CDR3 region has 13 residues. This clonotype was picked up many times. Unique molecular identifiers were used in preparing the TCRbeta library. TCRdb reprocessed the PCR reads with MiXCR, giving one entry per CDR3 protein. This sample has around 700,000 distinct CDR3 sequences, with approximately 14% found just once. The chain links TRBV12-3 or TRBV12-4 to TRBJ2-7; a possible D gene is TRBD2 (5 bases). The clonotype was recovered from a girl aged 2 to 9 with congenital amegakaryocytic thrombocytopenia, due to receive a stem cell transplant. Here the sequenced sample was PBMCs, taken before TCRalphabeta/CD19-depleted stem cell transplant. This chain's CDR3 is CASSRLREFEQYF. CDR3 DNA: TGTGCCAGCAGTCGCCTACGGGAATTCGAGCAGTACTTC.